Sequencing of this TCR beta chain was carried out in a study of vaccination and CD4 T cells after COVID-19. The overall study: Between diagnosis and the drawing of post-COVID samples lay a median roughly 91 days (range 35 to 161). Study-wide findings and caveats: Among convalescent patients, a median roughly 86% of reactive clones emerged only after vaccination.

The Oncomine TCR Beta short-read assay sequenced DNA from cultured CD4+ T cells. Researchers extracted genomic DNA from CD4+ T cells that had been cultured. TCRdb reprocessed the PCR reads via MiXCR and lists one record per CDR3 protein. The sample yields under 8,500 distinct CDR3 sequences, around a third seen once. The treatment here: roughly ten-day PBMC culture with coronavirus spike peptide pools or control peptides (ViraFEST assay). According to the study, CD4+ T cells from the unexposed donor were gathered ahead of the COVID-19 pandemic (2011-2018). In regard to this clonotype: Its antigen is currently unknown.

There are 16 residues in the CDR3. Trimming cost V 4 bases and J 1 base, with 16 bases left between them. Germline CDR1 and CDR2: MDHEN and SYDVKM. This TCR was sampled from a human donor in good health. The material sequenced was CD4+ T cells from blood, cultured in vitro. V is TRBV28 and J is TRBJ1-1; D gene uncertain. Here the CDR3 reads CASSSTFTTGNTEAFF. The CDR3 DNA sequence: TGTGCCAGCAGTTCAACATTTACGACTGGGAACACTGAAGCTTTCTTT.